This T cell receptor (beta chain) originates from a study of blood T cell repertoires in COVID-19. Study at large: Material from acute and convalescent COVID-19 was sourced from the United States, Italy and Spain. Nucleic acid was either cDNA or gDNA, and it came from T cells, B-cell-depleted T cells, or PBMCs.

CDR3 size: 16 residues. V gave up 6 bases and J gave up 0 bases, with 15 bases separating them. Germline CDR1 MDHEN, CDR2 SYDVKM. In the original analysis: Estimated nucleated cell counts came from reference gene primer amplification. Libraries were prepared by immunoSEQ multiplex PCR; TCRdb keeps only in-frame clonotypes and omits some of them. The V and J calls and clone size were taken over from that table, and D and trimming were inferred from the DNA. Here the sample spans about 120,000 clones, 85% to 90% being singletons. The chain recombines TRBV28 with TRBJ1-5; the D gene is possibly TRBD1 (5 bases). This clonotype originated in a woman aged 45-65 years with acute or convalescent COVID-19. The sequenced material came from peripheral blood. The CDR3 is CASRSDSSFSNQPQHF. CDR3 in DNA: TGTGCCAGCAGATCTGACAGCTCTTTTAGCAATCAGCCCCAGCATTTT. The full variable domain, completed using reference TRBV28 and TRBJ1-5, is DVKVTQSSRYLVKRTGEKVFLECVQDMDHENMFWYRQDPGLGLRLIYFSYDVKMKEKGDIPEGYSVSREKKERFSLILESASTNQTSMYLCASRSDSSFSNQPQHFGDGTRLSIL.